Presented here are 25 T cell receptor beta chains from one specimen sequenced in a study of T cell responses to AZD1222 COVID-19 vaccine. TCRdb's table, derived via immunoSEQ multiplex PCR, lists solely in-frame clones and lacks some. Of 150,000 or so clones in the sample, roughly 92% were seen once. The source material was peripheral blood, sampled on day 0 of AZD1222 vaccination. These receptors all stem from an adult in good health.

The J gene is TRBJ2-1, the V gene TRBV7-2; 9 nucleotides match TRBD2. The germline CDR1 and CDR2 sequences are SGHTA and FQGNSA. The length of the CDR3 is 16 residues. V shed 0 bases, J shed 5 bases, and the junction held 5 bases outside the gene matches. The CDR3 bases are TGTGCCAGCAGCTTAGCTAGCGGGAGAACTGACAATGAGCAGTTCTTC. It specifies CASSLASGRTDNEQFF.

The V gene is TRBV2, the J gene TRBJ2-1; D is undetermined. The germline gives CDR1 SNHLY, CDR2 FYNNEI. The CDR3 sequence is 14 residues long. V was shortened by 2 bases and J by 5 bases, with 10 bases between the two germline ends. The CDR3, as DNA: TGTGCCAGCAGTGAAAGTCTCTTCGACAATGAGCAGTTCTTC. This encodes CASSESLFDNEQFF.

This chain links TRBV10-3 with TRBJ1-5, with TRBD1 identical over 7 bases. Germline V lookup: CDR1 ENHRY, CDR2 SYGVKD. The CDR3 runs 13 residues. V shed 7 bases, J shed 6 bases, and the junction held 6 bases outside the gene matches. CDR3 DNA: TGTGCCATCACCGACAGGGACGGTCAGCCCCAGCATTTT. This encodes CAITDRDGQPQHF.

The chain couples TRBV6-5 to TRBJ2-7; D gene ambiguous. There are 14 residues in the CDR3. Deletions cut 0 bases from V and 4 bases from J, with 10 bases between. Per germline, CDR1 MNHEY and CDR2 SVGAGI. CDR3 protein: CASSYSSGTYEQYF. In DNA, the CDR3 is TGTGCCAGCAGTTACTCCTCCGGAACATACGAGCAGTACTTC.

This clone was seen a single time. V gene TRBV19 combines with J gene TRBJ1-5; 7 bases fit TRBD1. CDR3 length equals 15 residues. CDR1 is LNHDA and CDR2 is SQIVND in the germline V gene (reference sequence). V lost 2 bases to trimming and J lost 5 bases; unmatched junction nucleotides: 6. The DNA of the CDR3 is TGTGCCAGTAGTATATCCACAGGGGTGTATCAGCCCCAGCATTTT. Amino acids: CASSISTGVYQPQHF.

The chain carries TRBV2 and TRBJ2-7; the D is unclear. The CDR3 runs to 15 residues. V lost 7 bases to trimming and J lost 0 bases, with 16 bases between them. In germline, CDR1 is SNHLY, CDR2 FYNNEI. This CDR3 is CASTLRLISSYEQYF. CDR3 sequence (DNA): TGTGCCAGCACCCTACGTCTAATCAGCTCCTACGAGCAGTACTTC.

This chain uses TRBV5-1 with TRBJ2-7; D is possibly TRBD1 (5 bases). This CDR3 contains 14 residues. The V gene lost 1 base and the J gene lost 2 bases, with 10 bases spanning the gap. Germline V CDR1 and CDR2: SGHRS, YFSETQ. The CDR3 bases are TGCGCCAGCAGCTTGAAGGGGCCTACCTACGAGCAGTACTTC. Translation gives CASSLKGPTYEQYF.

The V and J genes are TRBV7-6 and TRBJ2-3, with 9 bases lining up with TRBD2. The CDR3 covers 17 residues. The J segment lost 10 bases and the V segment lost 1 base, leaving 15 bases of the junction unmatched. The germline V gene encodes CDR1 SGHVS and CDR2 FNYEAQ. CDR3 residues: CASSLEKLAGDLVAQYF. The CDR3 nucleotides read TGTGCCAGCAGCTTAGAAAAACTAGCGGGCGACCTTGTGGCGCAGTATTTT.

CDR3 residues: CASSIGSTSVNEQFF. The DNA of the CDR3 is TGTGCCAGTAGTATAGGGTCAACCTCCGTCAATGAGCAGTTCTTC. The J gene is TRBJ2-1, the V gene TRBV19; no clear D. The CDR3 has 15 residues. Germline lookup yields CDR1 LNHDA and CDR2 SQIVND (reference sequence). Trimming cost V 1 base and J 6 bases, with 13 bases left between them.

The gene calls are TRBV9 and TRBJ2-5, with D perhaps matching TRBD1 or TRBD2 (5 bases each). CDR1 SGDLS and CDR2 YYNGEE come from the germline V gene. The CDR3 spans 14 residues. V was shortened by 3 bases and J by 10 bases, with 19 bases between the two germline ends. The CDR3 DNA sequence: TGTGCCAGCAGCGGACCGGGTCCCGAGGGGAACCAGTACTTC. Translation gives CASSGPGPEGNQYF.

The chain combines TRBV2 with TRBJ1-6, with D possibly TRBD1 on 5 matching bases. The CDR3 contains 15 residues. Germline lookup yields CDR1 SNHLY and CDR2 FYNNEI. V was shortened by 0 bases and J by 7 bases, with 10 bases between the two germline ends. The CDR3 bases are TGTGCCAGCAGTGAAGCGAGGGGTATGAATTCACCCCTCCACTTT. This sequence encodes CASSEARGMNSPLHF.

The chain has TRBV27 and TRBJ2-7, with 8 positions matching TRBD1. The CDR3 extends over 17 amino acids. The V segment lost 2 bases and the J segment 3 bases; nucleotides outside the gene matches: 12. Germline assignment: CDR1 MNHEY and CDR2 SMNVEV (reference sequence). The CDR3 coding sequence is TGTGCCAGCAGTTTAAGAGGGTTGCGGGGACAGGACTACGAGCAGTACTTC. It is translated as CASSLRGLRGQDYEQYF.

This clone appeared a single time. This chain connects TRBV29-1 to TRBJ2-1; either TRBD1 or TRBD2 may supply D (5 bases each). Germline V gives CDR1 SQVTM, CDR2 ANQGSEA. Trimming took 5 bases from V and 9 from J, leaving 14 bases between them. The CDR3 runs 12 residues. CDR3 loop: CSVSPGTAEQFF. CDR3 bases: TGCAGCGTTTCCCCCGGGACGGCTGAGCAGTTCTTC.

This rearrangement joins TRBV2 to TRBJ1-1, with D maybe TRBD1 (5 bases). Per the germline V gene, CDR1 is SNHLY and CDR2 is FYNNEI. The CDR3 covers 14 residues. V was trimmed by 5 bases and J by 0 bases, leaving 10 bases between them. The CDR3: CASSYRDLNTEAFF. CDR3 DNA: TGTGCCAGCAGTTACCGGGACTTGAACACTGAAGCTTTCTTT. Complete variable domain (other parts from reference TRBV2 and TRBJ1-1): EPEVTQTPSHQVTQMGQEVILRCVPISNHLYFYWYRQILGQKVEFLVSFYNNEISEKSEIFDDQFSVERPDGSNFTLKIRSTKLEDSAMYFCASSYRDLNTEAFFGQGTRLTVV.

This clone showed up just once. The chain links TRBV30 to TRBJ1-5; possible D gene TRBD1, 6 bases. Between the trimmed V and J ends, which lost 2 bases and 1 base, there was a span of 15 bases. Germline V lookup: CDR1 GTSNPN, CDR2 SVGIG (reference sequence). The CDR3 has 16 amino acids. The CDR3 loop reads CAWSKGGLLSNQPQHF. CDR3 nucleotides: TGTGCCTGGAGTAAGGGGGGCCTACTAAGCAATCAGCCCCAGCATTTT.

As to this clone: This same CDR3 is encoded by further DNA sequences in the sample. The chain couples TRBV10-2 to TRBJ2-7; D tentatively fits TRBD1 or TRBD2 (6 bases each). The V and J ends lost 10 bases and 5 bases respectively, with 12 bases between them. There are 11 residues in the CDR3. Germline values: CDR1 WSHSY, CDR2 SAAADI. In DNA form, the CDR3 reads TGCGCCATAGAGGGGGGCCACGAGCAGTACTTC. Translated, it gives CAIEGGHEQYF.

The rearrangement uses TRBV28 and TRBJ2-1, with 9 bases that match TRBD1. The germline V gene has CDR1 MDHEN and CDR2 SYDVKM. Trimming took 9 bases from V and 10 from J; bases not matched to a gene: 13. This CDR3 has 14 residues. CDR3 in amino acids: CASSGTGPFGEQFF. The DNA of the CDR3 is TGTGCCAGTTCCGGGACAGGGCCCTTTGGCGAGCAGTTCTTC.

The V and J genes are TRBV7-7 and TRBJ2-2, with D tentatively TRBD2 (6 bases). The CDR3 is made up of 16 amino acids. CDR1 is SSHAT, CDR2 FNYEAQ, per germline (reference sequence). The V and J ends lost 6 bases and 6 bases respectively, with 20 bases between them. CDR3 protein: CASRPGWGVGAGELFF. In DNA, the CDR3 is TGTGCCAGCAGACCCGGTTGGGGGGTCGGCGCCGGGGAGCTGTTTTTT.

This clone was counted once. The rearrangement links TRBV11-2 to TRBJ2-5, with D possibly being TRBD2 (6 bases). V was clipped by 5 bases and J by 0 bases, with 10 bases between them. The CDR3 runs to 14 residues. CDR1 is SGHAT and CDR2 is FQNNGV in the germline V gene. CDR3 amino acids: CASSGAGYQETQYF. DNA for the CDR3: TGTGCCAGCAGCGGCGCGGGGTACCAAGAGACCCAGTACTTC. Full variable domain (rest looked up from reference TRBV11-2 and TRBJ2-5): EAGVAQSPRYKIIEKRQSVAFWCNPISGHATLYWYQQILGQGPKLLIQFQNNGVVDDSQLPKDRFSAERLKGVDSTLKIQPAKLEDSAVYLCASSGAGYQETQYFGPGTRLLVL.

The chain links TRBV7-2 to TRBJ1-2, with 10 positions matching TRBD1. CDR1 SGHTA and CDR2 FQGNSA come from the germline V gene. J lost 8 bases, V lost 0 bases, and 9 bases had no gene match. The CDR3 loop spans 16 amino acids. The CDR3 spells CASSLAIPGQGRGYTF. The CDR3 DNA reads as TGTGCCAGCAGCTTAGCGATTCCGGGACAGGGGAGAGGCTACACCTTC. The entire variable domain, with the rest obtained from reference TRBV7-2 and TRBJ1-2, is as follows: GAGVSQSPSNKVTEKGKDVELRCDPISGHTALYWYRQSLGQGLEFLIYFQGNSAPDKSGLPSDRFSAERTGGSVSTLTIQRTQQEDSAVYLCASSLAIPGQGRGYTFGSGTRLTVV.

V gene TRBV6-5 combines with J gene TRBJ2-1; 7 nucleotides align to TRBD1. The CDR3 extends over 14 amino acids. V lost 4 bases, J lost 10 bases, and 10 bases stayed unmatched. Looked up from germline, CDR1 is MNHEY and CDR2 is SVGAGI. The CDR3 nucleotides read TGTGCCAGCAGTTTAGGGACAGAATTCGGCGAGCAGTTCTTC. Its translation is CASSLGTEFGEQFF.

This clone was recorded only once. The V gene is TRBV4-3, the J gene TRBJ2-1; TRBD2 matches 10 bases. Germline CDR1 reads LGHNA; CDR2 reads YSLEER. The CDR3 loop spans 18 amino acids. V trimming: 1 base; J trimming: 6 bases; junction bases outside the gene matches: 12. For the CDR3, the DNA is TGCGCCAGCAGCCAAGCCGCTAGCGGGAGCGTCCCTTCCAATGAGCAGTTCTTC. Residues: CASSQAASGSVPSNEQFF.

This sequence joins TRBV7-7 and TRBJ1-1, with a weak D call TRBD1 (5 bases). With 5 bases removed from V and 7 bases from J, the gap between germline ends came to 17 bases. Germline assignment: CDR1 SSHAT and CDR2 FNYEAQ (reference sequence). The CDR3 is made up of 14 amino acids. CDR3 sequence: CASSPSWGSGEAFF. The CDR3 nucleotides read TGTGCCAGCAGCCCAAGCTGGGGGTCTGGTGAAGCTTTCTTT.

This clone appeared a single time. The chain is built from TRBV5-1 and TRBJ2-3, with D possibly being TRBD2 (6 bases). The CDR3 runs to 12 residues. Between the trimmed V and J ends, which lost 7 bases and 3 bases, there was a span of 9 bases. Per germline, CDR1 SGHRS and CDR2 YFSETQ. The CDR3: CASARGTDTQYF. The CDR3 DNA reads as TGCGCCAGCGCTCGGGGGACAGATACGCAGTATTTT.

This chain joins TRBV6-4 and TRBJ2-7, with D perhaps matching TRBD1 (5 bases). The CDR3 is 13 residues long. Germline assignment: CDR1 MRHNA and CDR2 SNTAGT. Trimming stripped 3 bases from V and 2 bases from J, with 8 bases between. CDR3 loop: CASSEGPTYEQYF. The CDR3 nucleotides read TGTGCCAGCAGTGAGGGGCCGACCTACGAGCAGTACTTC.